This entry features one T cell receptor beta chain sequence. The sample comes from a study of blood T cell repertoires in COVID-19. Study-level background: Both acute and convalescent COVID-19 samples were obtained from the United States, Italy and Spain. From T cells, B-cell-depleted T cells, or PBMCs came the material, which was cDNA or gDNA.

In the study's own analysis: Reference gene primer amplification gave estimated nucleated cell counts. The repertoire was sequenced with immunoSEQ multiplex PCR; TCRdb's copy has only in-frame clones and lacks some. That table gives V, J and clone size, and the DNA gave D and trimming. Among around 160,000 clones listed, approximately 86% were seen once. Trimming stripped 8 bases from V and 5 bases from J, with 14 bases between. Germline V lookup: CDR1 WNHNN, CDR2 SYGVQD (reference sequence). The CDR3 loop spans 13 amino acids. The specimen sequenced was peripheral blood. The sequence was collected from a woman between 40 and 50 years old with active or convalescent COVID-19. The genes are TRBV10-1 and TRBJ2-3; maybe TRBD2 (6 bases). The CDR3 here is CASRDSGKDTQYF. CDR3 DNA sequence: TGCGCCAGCCGGGACTCAGGAAAAGATACGCAGTATTTT.